These 7 T cell receptor beta chains were sequenced from one sample in a study of CD8+CD57+ T cells in acquired aplastic anemia. The TCR beta profiling, which covered VDJ combination and CDR3 sequence, was carried out using genomic DNA as the template. TCRdb re-derived calls from the reads in MiXCR, one entry per CDR3 protein. This table has 200,000 or so distinct CDR3 sequences, 55% to 70% appearing once. Sequenced input: sorted CD4+, CD8+, or CD8+CD57+ T cells (not recorded which) from PBMCs. The receptors derive from a human donor with severe aplastic anemia or a healthy control (not recorded which).

This clonotype was observed at least ten times. This chain uses TRBV2 with TRBJ2-7; D gene uncertain. The CDR3 is 13 residues long. CDR1 and CDR2 from the germline V gene are SNHLY and FYNNEI. Trimming pared 4 bases from V and 2 bases from J, leaving 9 bases between. The CDR3: CASSVNTAYEQYF. CDR3 sequence (DNA): TGTGCCAGCAGTGTAAACACGGCCTACGAGCAGTACTTC. Full variable domain (rest looked up from reference TRBV2 and TRBJ2-7): EPEVTQTPSHQVTQMGQEVILRCVPISNHLYFYWYRQILGQKVEFLVSFYNNEISEKSEIFDDQFSVERPDGSNFTLKIRSTKLEDSAMYFCASSVNTAYEQYFGPGTRLTVT.

The rearrangement uses TRBV7-8 and TRBJ2-1; no firm D call. Germline V gene sequence: CDR1 SGHVS, CDR2 FQNEAQ. There are 15 residues in the CDR3. The V end was cut by 8 bases, the J end by 6 bases, with 20 bases between. In DNA form, the CDR3 reads TGTGCCAGCGGCAACGACTTATCCGACACCAATGAGCAGTTCTTC. Residues: CASGNDLSDTNEQFF.

J is TRBJ1-6 and V is TRBV19; 9 positions agree with TRBD1. The CDR3 is made up of 15 amino acids. J gave up 8 bases and V 4 bases, and 6 bases lay outside the gene matches. Germline loops: CDR1 LNHDA, CDR2 SQIVND (reference sequence). For the CDR3, the DNA is TGTGCCAGTAGTACCGGACAGGGGTTGTATTCACCCCTCCACTTT. This codes for CASSTGQGLYSPLHF.

This clonotype was counted a single time. The CDR3 nucleotides read TGCGCCAGCAGCTTTGACGTAGGGGGCGCCGATACGCAGTATTTT. Translating it yields CASSFDVGGADTQYF. This rearrangement joins TRBV5-1 to TRBJ2-3, with TRBD1 identical over 7 bases. The J segment lost 6 bases and the V segment lost 2 bases, leaving 9 bases of the junction unmatched. The CDR3 totals 15 residues. Germline lookup yields CDR1 SGHRS and CDR2 YFSETQ.

V gene TRBV2 combines with J gene TRBJ2-1; D unresolved. The CDR3 is 12 residues long. Germline-derived CDR1 and CDR2 are SNHLY and FYNNEI. V was cut by 0 bases and J by 8 bases, with 5 bases left in between. Here the CDR3 reads CASSEARHEQFF. The CDR3 nucleotides are TGTGCCAGCAGTGAAGCGCGACATGAGCAGTTCTTC.

With regard to this clonotype: One junction end disagrees with the germline gene, perhaps due to a read error. The chain has TRBV20-1 and TRBJ2-7; TRBD2 aligns across 11 bases. Germline assignment: CDR1 DFQATT and CDR2 SNEGSKA (reference sequence). The CDR3 has 14 residues. The CDR3 protein is CSAHFSGGAYERYF. CDR3 coding DNA: TGCAGTGCCCATTTTAGCGGGGGGGCGTACGAGCGGTACTTC.

The chain recombines TRBV12-3 or TRBV12-4 with TRBJ1-2, with TRBD1 identical over 8 bases. The CDR3 extends over 14 amino acids. With 7 bases clipped from V and 7 bases from J, the junction kept 11 bases outside the gene matches. In DNA form, the CDR3 reads TGTGCCAGCACCTATAGGACAGGGAGCGGTGGCTACACCTTC. This codes for CASTYRTGSGGYTF.